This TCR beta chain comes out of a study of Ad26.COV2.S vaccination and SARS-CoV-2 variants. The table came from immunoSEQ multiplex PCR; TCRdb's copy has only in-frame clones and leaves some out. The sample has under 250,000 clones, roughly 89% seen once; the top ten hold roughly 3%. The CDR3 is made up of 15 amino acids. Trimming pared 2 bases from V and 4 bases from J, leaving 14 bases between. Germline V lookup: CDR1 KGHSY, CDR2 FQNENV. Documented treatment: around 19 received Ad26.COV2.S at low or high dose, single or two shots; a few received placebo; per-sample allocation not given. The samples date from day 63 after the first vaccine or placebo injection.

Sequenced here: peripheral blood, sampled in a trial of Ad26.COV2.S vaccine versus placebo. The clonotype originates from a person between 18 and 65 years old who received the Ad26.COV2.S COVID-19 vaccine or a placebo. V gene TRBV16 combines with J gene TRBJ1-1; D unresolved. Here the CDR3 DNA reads TGTGCCAGCAGCCAAAGGGCGGGCTCGCGCACTGAAGCTTTCTTT. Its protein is CASSQRAGSRTEAFF.